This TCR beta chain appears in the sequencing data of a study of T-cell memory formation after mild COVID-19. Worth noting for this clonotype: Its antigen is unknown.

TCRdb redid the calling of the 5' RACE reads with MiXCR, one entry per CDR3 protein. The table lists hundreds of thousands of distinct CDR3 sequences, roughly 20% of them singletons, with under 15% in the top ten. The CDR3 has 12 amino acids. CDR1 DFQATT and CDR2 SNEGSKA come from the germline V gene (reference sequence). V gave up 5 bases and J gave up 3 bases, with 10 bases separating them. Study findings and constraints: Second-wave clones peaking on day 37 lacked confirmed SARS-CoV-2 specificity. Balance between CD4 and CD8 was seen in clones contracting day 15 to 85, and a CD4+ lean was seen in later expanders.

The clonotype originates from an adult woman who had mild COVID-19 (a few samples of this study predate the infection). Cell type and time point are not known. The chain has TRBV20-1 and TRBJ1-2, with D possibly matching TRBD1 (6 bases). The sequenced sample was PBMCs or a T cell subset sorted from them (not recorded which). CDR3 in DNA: TGCAGTGCTTGGGACACCTACTATGGCTACACCTTC. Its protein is CSAWDTYYGYTF.